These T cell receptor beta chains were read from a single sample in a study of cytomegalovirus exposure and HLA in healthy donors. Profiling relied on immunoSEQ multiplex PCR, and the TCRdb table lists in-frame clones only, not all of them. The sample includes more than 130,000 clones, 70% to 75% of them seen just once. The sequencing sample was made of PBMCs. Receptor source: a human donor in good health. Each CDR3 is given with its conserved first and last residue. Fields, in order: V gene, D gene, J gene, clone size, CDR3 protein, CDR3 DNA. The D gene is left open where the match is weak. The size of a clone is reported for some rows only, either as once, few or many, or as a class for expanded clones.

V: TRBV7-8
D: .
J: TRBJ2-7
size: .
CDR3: CASSSIYEQYF
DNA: TGTGCCAGCAGCTCCATCTACGAGCAGTACTTC

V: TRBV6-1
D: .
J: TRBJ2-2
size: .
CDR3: CAGRTYTGELFF
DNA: TGTGCCGGGAGGACTTACACCGGGGAGCTGTTTTTT

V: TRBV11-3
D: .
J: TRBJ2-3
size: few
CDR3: CASSSLPDTQYF
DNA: TGTGCCAGCAGCTCCCTTCCAGATACGCAGTATTTT

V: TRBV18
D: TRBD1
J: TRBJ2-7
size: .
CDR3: CASSPPGGQGYEQYF
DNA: TGTGCCAGCTCACCTCCGGGGGGACAGGGCTACGAGCAGTACTTC

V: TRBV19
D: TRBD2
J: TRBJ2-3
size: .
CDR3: CASSMASGATDTQYF
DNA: TGTGCCAGTAGTATGGCTAGCGGGGCCACAGATACGCAGTATTTT

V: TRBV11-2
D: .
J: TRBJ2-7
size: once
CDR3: CASSPYPAGNVKDEQYF
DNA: TGTGCCAGCAGCCCCTACCCCGCGGGGAATGTCAAGGACGAGCAGTACTTC

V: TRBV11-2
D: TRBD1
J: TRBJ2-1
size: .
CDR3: CASSFGTGGYNEQFF
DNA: TGTGCCAGCAGCTTCGGGACAGGAGGATACAATGAGCAGTTCTTC

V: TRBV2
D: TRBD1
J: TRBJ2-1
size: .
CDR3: CATSDRSSYNEQFF
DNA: TGTGCCACCTCGGACAGGAGCTCCTACAATGAGCAGTTCTTC

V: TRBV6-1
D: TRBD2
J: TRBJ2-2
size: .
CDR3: CASSDRLAGEGELFF
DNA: TGTGCCAGCAGTGACCGACTAGCGGGAGAAGGGGAGCTGTTTTTT

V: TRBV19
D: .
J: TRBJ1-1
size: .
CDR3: CASSISGVSEAFF
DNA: TGTGCCAGTAGTATATCGGGGGTGTCTGAAGCTTTCTTT